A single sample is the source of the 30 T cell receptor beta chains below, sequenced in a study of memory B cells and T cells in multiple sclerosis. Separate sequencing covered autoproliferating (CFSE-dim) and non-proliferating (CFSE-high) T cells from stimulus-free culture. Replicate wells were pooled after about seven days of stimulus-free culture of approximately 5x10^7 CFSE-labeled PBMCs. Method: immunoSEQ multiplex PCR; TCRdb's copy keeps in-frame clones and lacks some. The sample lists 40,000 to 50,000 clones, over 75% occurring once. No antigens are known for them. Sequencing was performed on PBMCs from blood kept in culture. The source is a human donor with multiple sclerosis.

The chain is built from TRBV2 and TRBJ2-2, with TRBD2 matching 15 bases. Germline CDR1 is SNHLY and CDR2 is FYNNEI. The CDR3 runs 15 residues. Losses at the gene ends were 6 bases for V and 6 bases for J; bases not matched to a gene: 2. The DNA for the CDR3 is TGTGCCAGCAGCGGACTAGCGGGGGGGGCCGGGGAGCTGTTTTTT. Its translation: CASSGLAGGAGELFF.

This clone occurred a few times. CDR3 nucleotides: TGTGCCAGCAGCCCCGGGCCGGGGCGGTATAGCAATCAGCCCCAGCATTTT. It is translated as CASSPGPGRYSNQPQHF. The genes are TRBV4-2 and TRBJ1-5, with a possible D match to TRBD1 (5 bases). With 4 bases removed from V and 0 bases from J, the gap between germline ends came to 16 bases. Germline V CDR1 and CDR2: LGHNA, YNFKEQ. CDR3 length equals 17 residues.

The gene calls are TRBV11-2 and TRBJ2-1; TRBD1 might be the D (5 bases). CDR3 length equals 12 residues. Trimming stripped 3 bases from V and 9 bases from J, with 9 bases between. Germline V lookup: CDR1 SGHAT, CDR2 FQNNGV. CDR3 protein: CASSLGPGEQFF. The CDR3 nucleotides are TGTGCCAGCAGCTTGGGGCCAGGTGAGCAGTTCTTC.

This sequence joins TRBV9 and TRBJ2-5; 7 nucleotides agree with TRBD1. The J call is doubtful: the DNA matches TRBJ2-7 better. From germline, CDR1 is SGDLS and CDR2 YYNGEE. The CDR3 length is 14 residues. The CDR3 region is CASSASGQPYEQYF. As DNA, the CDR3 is TGTGCCAGCAGCGCGTCGGGACAGCCCTACGAGCAGTACTTC.

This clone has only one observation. The DNA for the CDR3 is TGCGCCAGCAGCCAAGAAGCCAGTCGTTCCTACAATGAGCAGTTCTTC. The encoded protein is CASSQEASRSYNEQFF. The J gene is TRBJ2-1, the V gene TRBV4-1; no definite D call. V was shortened by 0 bases and J by 1 base, with 10 bases between the two germline ends. Germline V CDR1 and CDR2: MGHRA, YSYEKL. The CDR3 is 16 residues long.

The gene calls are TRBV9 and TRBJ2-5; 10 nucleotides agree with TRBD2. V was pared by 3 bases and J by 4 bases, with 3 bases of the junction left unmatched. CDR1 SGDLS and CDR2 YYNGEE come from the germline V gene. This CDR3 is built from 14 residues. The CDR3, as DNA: TGTGCCAGCAGCGCAACTAGCGGGGCAGAGACCCAGTACTTC. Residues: CASSATSGAETQYF. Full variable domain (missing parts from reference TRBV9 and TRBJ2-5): DSGVTQTPKHLITATGQRVTLRCSPRSGDLSVYWYQQSLDQGLQFLIQYYNGEERAKGNILERFSAQQFPDLHSELNLSSLELGDSALYFCASSATSGAETQYFGPGTRLLVL.

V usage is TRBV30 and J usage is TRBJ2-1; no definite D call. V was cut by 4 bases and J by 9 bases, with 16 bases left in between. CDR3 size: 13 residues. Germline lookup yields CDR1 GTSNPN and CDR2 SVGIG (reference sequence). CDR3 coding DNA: TGTGCCTGGACCGCCGGGCCGGTGTTTGAGCAGTTCTTC. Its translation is CAWTAGPVFEQFF.

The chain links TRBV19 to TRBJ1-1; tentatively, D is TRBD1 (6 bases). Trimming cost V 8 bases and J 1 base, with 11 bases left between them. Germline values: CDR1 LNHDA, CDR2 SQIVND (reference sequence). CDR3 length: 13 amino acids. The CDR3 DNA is TGTGCCAGTGGAACAGGGTGGAACACTGAAGCTTTCTTT. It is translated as CASGTGWNTEAFF. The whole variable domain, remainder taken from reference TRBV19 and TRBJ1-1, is DGGITQSPKYLFRKEGQNVTLSCEQNLNHDAMYWYRQDPGQGLRLIYYSQIVNDFQKGDIAEGYSVSREKKESFPLTVTSAQKNPTAFYLCASGTGWNTEAFFGQGTRLTVV.

CDR3 amino acids: CASSFIRLGQETQYF. In DNA, the CDR3 is TGTGCCAGCAGCTTCATTCGGCTAGGACAAGAGACCCAGTACTTC. The genes are TRBV5-6 and TRBJ2-5; D is uncertain. CDR1 and CDR2 (germline): SGHDT, YYEEEE. Trimming stripped 2 bases from V and 2 bases from J, with 13 bases between. CDR3 size: 15 residues.

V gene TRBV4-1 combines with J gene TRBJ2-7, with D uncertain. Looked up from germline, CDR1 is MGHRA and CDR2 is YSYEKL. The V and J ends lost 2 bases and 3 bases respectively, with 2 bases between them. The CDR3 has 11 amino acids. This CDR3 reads CASSQFYEQYF. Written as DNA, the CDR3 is TGCGCCAGCAGCCAATTCTACGAGCAGTACTTC.

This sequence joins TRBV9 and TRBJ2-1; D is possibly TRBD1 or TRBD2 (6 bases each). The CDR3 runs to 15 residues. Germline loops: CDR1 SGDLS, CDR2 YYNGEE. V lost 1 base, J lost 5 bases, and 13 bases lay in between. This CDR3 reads CASSVFGGTNNEQFF. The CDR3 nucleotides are TGTGCCAGCAGCGTATTCGGGGGCACCAACAATGAGCAGTTCTTC.

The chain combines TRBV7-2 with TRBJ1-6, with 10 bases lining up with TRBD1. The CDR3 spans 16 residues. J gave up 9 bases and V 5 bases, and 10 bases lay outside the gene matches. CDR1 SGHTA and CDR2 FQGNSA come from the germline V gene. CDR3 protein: CASSRQGAGSVSPLHF. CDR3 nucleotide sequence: TGTGCCAGCAGCCGACAGGGGGCGGGGTCGGTTTCACCCCTCCACTTT.

As DNA, the CDR3 is TGTGCCAGCAGTTATAGTGGAGATACCTACGAGCAGTACTTC. As protein: CASSYSGDTYEQYF. V is TRBV6-6 and J is TRBJ2-7; D call uncertain. Trimming shortened V by 3 bases and J by 2 bases, and 11 bases separated the two germline ends. The CDR3 loop spans 14 amino acids. The germline gives CDR1 MNHNY, CDR2 SVGAGI (reference sequence).

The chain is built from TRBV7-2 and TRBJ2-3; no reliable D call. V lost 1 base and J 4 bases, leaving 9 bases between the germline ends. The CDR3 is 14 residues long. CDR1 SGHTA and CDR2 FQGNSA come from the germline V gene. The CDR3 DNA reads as TGTGCCAGCAGCTTAGGAGGCGGTGCAGATACGCAGTATTTT. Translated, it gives CASSLGGGADTQYF.

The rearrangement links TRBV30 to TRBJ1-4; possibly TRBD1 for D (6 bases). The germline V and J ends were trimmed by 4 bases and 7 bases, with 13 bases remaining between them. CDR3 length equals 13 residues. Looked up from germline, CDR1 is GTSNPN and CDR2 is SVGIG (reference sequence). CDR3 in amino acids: CAWTVGGREKLFF. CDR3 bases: TGTGCCTGGACCGTAGGGGGACGTGAAAAACTGTTTTTT.

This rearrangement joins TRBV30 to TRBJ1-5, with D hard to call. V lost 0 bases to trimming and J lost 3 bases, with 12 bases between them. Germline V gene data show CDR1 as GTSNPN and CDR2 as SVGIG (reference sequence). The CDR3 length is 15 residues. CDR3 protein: CAWSVENILNQPQHF. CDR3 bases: TGTGCCTGGAGTGTAGAGAATATTCTCAATCAGCCCCAGCATTTT.

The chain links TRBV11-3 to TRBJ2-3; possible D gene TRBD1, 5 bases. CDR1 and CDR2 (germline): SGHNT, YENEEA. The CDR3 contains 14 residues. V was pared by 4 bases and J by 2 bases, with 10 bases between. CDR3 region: CASSSGAPTDTQYF. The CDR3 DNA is TGTGCCAGCAGCTCTGGGGCCCCCACAGATACGCAGTATTTT.

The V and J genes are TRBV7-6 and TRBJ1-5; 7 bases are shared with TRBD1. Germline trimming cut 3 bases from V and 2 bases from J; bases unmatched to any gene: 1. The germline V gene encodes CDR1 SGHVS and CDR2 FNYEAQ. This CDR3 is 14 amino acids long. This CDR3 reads CASSFGQGNQPQHF. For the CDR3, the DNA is TGTGCCAGCAGCTTTGGACAGGGCAATCAGCCCCAGCATTTT.

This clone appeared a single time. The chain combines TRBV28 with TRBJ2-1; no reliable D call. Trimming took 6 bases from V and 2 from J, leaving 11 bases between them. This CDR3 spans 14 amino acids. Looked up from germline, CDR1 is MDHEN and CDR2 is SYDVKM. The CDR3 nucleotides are TGTGCCAGCAGAACATCCCGGCCCTACAATGAGCAGTTCTTC. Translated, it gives CASRTSRPYNEQFF.

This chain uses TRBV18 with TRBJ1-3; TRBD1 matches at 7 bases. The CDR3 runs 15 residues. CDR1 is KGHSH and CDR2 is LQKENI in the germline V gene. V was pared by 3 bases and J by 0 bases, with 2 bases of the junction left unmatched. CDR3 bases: TGTGCCAGCTCACCGGGGACAGCCTCTGGAAACACCATATATTTT. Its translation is CASSPGTASGNTIYF.

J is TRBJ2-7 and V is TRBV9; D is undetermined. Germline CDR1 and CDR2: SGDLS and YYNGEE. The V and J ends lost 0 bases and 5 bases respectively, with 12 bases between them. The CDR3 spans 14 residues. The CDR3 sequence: CASSVAFGFDEQYF. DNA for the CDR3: TGTGCCAGCAGCGTAGCGTTTGGGTTCGACGAGCAGTACTTC. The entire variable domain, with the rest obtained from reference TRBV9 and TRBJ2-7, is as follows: DSGVTQTPKHLITATGQRVTLRCSPRSGDLSVYWYQQSLDQGLQFLIQYYNGEERAKGNILERFSAQQFPDLHSELNLSSLELGDSALYFCASSVAFGFDEQYFGPGTRLTVT.

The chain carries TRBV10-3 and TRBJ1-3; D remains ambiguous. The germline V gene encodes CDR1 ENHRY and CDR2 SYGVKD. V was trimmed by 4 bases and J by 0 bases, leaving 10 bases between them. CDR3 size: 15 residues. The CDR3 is CAISGAGSSGNTIYF. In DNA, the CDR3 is TGTGCCATCAGTGGGGCAGGAAGCTCTGGAAACACCATATATTTT.

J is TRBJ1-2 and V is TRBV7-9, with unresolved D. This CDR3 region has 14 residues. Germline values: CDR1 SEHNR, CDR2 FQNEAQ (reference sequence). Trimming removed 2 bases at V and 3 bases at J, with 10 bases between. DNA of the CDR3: TGTGCCAGCAGCTTATTTTCGGCGGACTATGGCTACACCTTC. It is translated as CASSLFSADYGYTF.

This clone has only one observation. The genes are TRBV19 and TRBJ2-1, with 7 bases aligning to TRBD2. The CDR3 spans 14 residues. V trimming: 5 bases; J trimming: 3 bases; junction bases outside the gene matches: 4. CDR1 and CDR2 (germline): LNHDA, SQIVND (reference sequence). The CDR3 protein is CASSWGGGYNEQFF. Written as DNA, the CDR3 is TGTGCCAGTAGTTGGGGGGGTGGCTACAATGAGCAGTTCTTC.

CDR3 sequence: CASSPRLNSPLHF. Written as DNA, the CDR3 is TGTGCCAGCAGCCCCCGACTTAATTCACCCCTCCACTTT. V is TRBV6-1 and J is TRBJ1-6; the D is unclear. The V and J ends lost 6 bases and 6 bases respectively, with 9 bases between them. Germline lookup yields CDR1 MNHNS and CDR2 SASEGT. This CDR3 contains 13 residues.

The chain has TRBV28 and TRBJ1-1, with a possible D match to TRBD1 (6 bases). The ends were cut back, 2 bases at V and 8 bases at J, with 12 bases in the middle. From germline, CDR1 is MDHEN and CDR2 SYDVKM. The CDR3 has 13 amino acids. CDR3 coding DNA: TGTGCCAGCAGTTTACGAGGGGGATTCGAAGCTTTCTTT. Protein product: CASSLRGGFEAFF.

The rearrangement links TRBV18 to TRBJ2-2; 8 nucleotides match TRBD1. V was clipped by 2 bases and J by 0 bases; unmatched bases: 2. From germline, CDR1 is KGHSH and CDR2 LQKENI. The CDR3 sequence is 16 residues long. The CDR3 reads CASSPRGQANTGELFF. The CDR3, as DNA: TGTGCCAGCTCACCAAGGGGACAGGCGAACACCGGGGAGCTGTTTTTT.

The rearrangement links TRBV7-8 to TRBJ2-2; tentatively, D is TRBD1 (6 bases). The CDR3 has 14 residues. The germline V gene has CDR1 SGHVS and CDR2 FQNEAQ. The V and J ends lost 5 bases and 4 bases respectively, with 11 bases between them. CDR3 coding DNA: TGTGCCAGCAGCCGGCGACAGGCCACCGGGGAGCTGTTTTTT. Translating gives CASSRRQATGELFF.

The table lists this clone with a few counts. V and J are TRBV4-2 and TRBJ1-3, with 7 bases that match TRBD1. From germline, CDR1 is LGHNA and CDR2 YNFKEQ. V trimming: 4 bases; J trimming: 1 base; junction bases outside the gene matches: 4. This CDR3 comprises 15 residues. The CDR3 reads CASSPYRGSGNTIYF. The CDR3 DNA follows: TGTGCCAGCAGCCCTTACAGGGGATCTGGAAACACCATATATTTT.

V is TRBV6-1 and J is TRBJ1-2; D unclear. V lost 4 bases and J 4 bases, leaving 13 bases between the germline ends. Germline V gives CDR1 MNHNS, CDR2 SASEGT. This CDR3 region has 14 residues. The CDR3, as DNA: TGTGCCAGCAGTGGTACCGGCCTCTCCTATGGCTACACCTTC. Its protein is CASSGTGLSYGYTF.